A single sample is the source of the 21 T cell receptor beta chains below, sequenced in a study of vaccination and CD4 T cells after COVID-19. These receptors lack a known antigen. Treatment noted: roughly 10-day PBMC culture with coronavirus spike peptide pools or control peptides (ViraFEST assay). Cultured CD4+ T cell DNA was sequenced using the Oncomine TCR Beta short-read assay. TCRdb recomputed calls from the PCR reads with MiXCR, one row per CDR3 protein. The top ten hold around 25% of the sample, which has roughly 15,000 distinct CDR3 sequences, approximately 26% seen once. Sample: cultured CD4+ T cells from blood. The receptors were gathered from a human donor with COVID-19.

This chain joins TRBV20-1 and TRBJ2-1, with 8 nucleotides matching TRBD2. J was trimmed by 4 bases and V by 0 bases; bases with no gene match: 5. The V gene's germline CDR1 is DFQATT and CDR2 SNEGSKA (reference sequence). This CDR3 is built from 15 residues. CDR3 in amino acids: CSAREQRGKYNEQFF. The CDR3 DNA is TGCAGTGCTAGAGAGCAGCGGGGGAAATACAATGAGCAGTTCTTC.

The chain has TRBV20-1 and TRBJ2-7; tentatively, D is TRBD1 (6 bases). This CDR3 comprises 13 residues. Germline V CDR1 and CDR2: DFQATT, SNEGSKA (reference sequence). Trimming cost V 4 bases and J 2 bases, with 12 bases left between them. CDR3 in DNA: TGCAGTGCTACGGACAGTGCCGCCTACGAGCAGTACTTC. Its protein is CSATDSAAYEQYF.

The chain employs TRBV10-3 and TRBJ2-3; 7 positions agree with TRBD1. V lost 7 bases and J lost 4; bases outside the gene matches: 5. This CDR3 is 13 amino acids long. Germline-derived CDR1 and CDR2 are ENHRY and SYGVKD. CDR3 region: CAITQGVSDTQYF. CDR3 bases: TGTGCCATCACTCAGGGGGTTTCAGATACGCAGTATTTT.

The genes are TRBV2 and TRBJ2-4; the match to TRBD2 covers 7 bases. The germline V gene encodes CDR1 SNHLY and CDR2 FYNNEI. The CDR3 has 15 amino acids. V shed 2 bases, J shed 7 bases, and the junction held 8 bases outside the gene matches. CDR3 protein: CASSENRGVANIQYF. The CDR3 region has the DNA TGTGCCAGCAGTGAAAATCGGGGGGTGGCGAACATTCAGTACTTC.

This clonotype was seen only a few times. This chain uses TRBV30 with TRBJ1-5, with 7 bases identical to TRBD1. Germline V gives CDR1 GTSNPN, CDR2 SVGIG (reference sequence). The length of the CDR3 is 14 residues. V lost 0 bases, J lost 6 bases, and 5 bases stayed unmatched. CDR3 in DNA: TGTGCCTGGAGTGTCACAGGGGCGCGTCAGCCCCAGCATTTT. This sequence encodes CAWSVTGARQPQHF.

This clonotype was counted between two and nine times. The chain is built from TRBV2 and TRBJ2-5; 7 bases are a match to TRBD1. The length of the CDR3 is 14 residues. Germline V lookup: CDR1 SNHLY, CDR2 FYNNEI. The V gene end was trimmed by 6 bases and the J gene end by 2 bases; junction bases not matched to a gene: 6. The chain's CDR3 is CASRLRDRQETQYF. The DNA of the CDR3 is TGTGCCAGCAGGCTCCGGGACAGACAAGAGACCCAGTACTTC.

The V gene is TRBV12-3 or TRBV12-4, the J gene TRBJ1-2, with a tentative D call TRBD1 (5 bases). This CDR3 has 12 residues. Trimming removed 5 bases at V and 2 bases at J, with 6 bases between. The CDR3 here is CASSDRNYGYTF. CDR3 DNA: TGTGCCAGCAGTGACAGAAACTATGGCTACACCTTC.

V is TRBV6-5 and J is TRBJ1-1; TRBD1 matches 11 bases. CDR1 and CDR2 from the germline V gene are MNHEY and SVGAGI. V shed 0 bases and J 4 bases; nucleotides not matched to a gene: 4. The CDR3 contains 16 residues. CDR3 in amino acids: CASSYSRGTGGTEAFF. The CDR3 DNA sequence: TGTGCCAGCAGTTACTCGAGAGGGACAGGGGGCACTGAAGCTTTCTTT.

The chain joins TRBV19 to TRBJ2-5; tentative D call: TRBD2 (5 bases). V lost 4 bases, J lost 2 bases, and 14 bases lay in between. Germline V gives CDR1 LNHDA, CDR2 SQIVND (reference sequence). This CDR3 comprises 15 residues. The CDR3 sequence: CASSTSGGKQETQYF. Here the CDR3 DNA reads TGTGCCAGTAGTACGTCCGGAGGAAAACAAGAGACCCAGTACTTC.

This clonotype has only one observation. The J gene is TRBJ1-4, the V gene TRBV24-1; tentative D call: TRBD1 (6 bases). V was cut by 4 bases and J by 8 bases, with 13 bases left in between. Germline V gene lookup returns CDR1 KGHDR and CDR2 SFDVKD. The CDR3 length is 14 residues. In DNA, the CDR3 is TGTGCCACCAGTGAGGGGGGCCAAGGGGAAAAACTGTTTTTT. As protein: CATSEGGQGEKLFF.

This clonotype has just a few counts. The rearrangement links TRBV19 to TRBJ1-5; D is uncertain. V gave up 8 bases and J gave up 6 bases, with 20 bases separating them. The length of the CDR3 is 15 residues. Germline V gene lookup returns CDR1 LNHDA and CDR2 SQIVND (reference sequence). The CDR3, as DNA: TGTGCCAGTGAAGGAGAGTGGAGGAGAGGTCAGCCCCAGCATTTT. It translates to CASEGEWRRGQPQHF.

This chain links TRBV19 with TRBJ1-5, with D uncertain. The V and J ends lost 9 bases and 10 bases respectively, with 4 bases between them. The CDR3 extends over 8 amino acids. In germline, CDR1 is LNHDA, CDR2 SQIVND (reference sequence). The CDR3 reads CARKPQHF. CDR3 bases: TGTGCCAGGAAACCCCAGCATTTT.

This clonotype was seen more than once but under ten times. This chain's CDR3 is CASSAAGGRNQPQHF. The CDR3 DNA follows: TGTGCCAGCAGCGCGGCCGGGGGCCGCAATCAGCCCCAGCATTTT. The rearrangement links TRBV7-2 to TRBJ1-5, with a tentative D call TRBD1 (6 bases). This CDR3 spans 15 amino acids. Per the germline V gene, CDR1 is SGHTA and CDR2 is FQGNSA. V lost 5 bases, J lost 2 bases, and 13 bases lay in between. The full variable domain, with the rest looked up from reference TRBV7-2 and TRBJ1-5, is GAGVSQSPSNKVTEKGKDVELRCDPISGHTALYWYRQSLGQGLEFLIYFQGNSAPDKSGLPSDRFSAERTGGSVSTLTIQRTQQEDSAVYLCASSAAGGRNQPQHFGDGTRLSIL.

This clonotype was seen a few times. The chain uses TRBV6-1 and TRBJ1-1, with TRBD1 as a possible D gene (6 bases). V was cut by 6 bases and J by 2 bases, with 13 bases left in between. Per germline, CDR1 MNHNS and CDR2 SASEGT. CDR3 length: 14 amino acids. The CDR3 region is CASRPRQVNTEAFF. The DNA for the CDR3 is TGTGCCAGCAGGCCCCGACAGGTTAACACTGAAGCTTTCTTT.

A few counts support this clonotype. The chain carries TRBV6-5 and TRBJ2-3; D is ambiguous. CDR3 length: 14 residues. Between the trimmed V and J ends, which lost 1 base and 1 base, there was a span of 6 bases. Germline CDR1 MNHEY, CDR2 SVGAGI. CDR3 nucleotide sequence: TGTGCCAGCAGTTACTTCGGTCGCACAGATACGCAGTATTTT. Translated, it gives CASSYFGRTDTQYF.

This clonotype occurred a few times. V usage is TRBV7-2 and J usage is TRBJ2-5; D gene unclear. The germline V gene encodes CDR1 SGHTA and CDR2 FQGNSA. V lost 2 bases to trimming and J lost 2 bases, with 9 bases between them. The CDR3 loop spans 14 amino acids. The CDR3 reads CASSLIHRQETQYF. As DNA, the CDR3 is TGTGCCAGCAGCTTAATTCACAGACAAGAGACCCAGTACTTC.

V is TRBV5-1 and J is TRBJ2-3, with TRBD2 identical over 9 bases. CDR1 SGHRS and CDR2 YFSETQ come from the germline V gene. Trimming removed 0 bases from V and 1 base from J; junction bases left unmatched: 15. The CDR3 length is 20 residues. CDR3 sequence reads: CASSLDSPSGVPSGTDTQYF. The DNA for the CDR3 is TGCGCCAGCAGCTTGGACTCTCCTAGCGGGGTTCCCAGCGGCACAGATACGCAGTATTTT.

V is TRBV9 and J is TRBJ1-1; D is perhaps TRBD1 (5 bases). CDR1 is SGDLS and CDR2 is YYNGEE in the germline V gene. There are 14 residues in the CDR3. V was clipped by 5 bases and J by 3 bases, with 14 bases between them. The CDR3 sequence: CASSALGGDTEAFF. The CDR3 DNA sequence: TGTGCCAGCAGTGCCCTGGGGGGGGACACTGAAGCTTTCTTT.

The chain links TRBV29-1 to TRBJ1-5; 8 bases fit TRBD1. V was clipped by 7 bases and J by 5 bases; unmatched bases: 7. The CDR3 runs to 13 residues. Germline V lookup: CDR1 SQVTM, CDR2 ANQGSEA. DNA of the CDR3: TGCAGCGCCTTTACAGGGGGGGATCAGCCCCAGCATTTT. Translated, it gives CSAFTGGDQPQHF.

V and J are TRBV5-1 and TRBJ2-5, with 7 bases lining up with TRBD2. V lost 0 bases and J lost 1; bases outside the gene matches: 6. The CDR3 totals 16 residues. Germline CDR1 is SGHRS and CDR2 is YFSETQ. CDR3: CASSLGLRGSQETQYF. The CDR3 DNA reads TGCGCCAGCAGCTTGGGACTGCGGGGGTCCCAAGAGACCCAGTACTTC. Based on the CDR3 plus reference TRBV5-1 and TRBJ2-5, the full variable domain is KAGVTQTPRYLIKTRGQQVTLSCSPISGHRSVSWYQQTPGQGLQFLFEYFSETQRNKGNFPGRFSGRQFSNSRSEMNVSTLELGDSALYLCASSLGLRGSQETQYFGPGTRLLVL.

The chain carries TRBV2 and TRBJ1-1; D unresolved. Trimming left V 4 bases short and J 1 base short, with 7 bases between. The CDR3 sequence is 13 residues long. Per germline, CDR1 SNHLY and CDR2 FYNNEI. DNA for the CDR3: TGTGCCAGCAGTGGTCAGACGAACACTGAAGCTTTCTTT. It translates to CASSGQTNTEAFF.